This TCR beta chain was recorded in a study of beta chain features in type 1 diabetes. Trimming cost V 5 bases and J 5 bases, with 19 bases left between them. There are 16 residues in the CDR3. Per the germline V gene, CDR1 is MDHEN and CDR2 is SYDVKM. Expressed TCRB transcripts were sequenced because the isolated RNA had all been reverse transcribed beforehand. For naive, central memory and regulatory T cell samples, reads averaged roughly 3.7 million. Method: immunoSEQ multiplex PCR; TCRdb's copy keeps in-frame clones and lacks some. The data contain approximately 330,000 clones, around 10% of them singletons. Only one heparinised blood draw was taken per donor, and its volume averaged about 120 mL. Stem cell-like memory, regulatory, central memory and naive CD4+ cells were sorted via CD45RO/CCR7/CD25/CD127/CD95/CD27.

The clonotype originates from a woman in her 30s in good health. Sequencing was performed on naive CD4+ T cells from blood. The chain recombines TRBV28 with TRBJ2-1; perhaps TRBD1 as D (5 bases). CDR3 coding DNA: TGTGCCAGCAGTCCCCCCGACAGAATCGACAACAATGAGCAGTTCTTC. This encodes CASSPPDRIDNNEQFF.